This T cell receptor (beta chain) appears in the sequencing data of a study of identical twins. Study results and caveats: A lower insertion count was a feature of abundant cord blood beta clonotypes, with no such feature in memory repertoires.

MiXCR was run by TCRdb on the 5' RACE reads, yielding one entry per CDR3 protein. The sample consists of under 350,000 distinct CDR3 sequences, around 9.7% of them appearing once. A note on this clonotype: What it binds is unknown.

CDR3 length: 15 residues. The germline V and J ends were trimmed by 3 bases and 1 base, with 12 bases remaining between them. These records were also assigned to another study, of yellow fever vaccine responses in identical twins. In that study: Twins' vaccine T cell response reportedly seemed partly convergent, partly personalized.

The gene calls are TRBV12-3 or TRBV12-4 and TRBJ1-1; no clear D gene. The TCR originated in a woman in her late teens or twenties in good health. The sequenced sample was CD8+ T cells sorted from blood. CDR3 amino acids: CASSFIGSENTEAFF. The CDR3 DNA follows: TGTGCCAGCAGTTTTATTGGGTCGGAGAACACTGAAGCTTTCTTT.